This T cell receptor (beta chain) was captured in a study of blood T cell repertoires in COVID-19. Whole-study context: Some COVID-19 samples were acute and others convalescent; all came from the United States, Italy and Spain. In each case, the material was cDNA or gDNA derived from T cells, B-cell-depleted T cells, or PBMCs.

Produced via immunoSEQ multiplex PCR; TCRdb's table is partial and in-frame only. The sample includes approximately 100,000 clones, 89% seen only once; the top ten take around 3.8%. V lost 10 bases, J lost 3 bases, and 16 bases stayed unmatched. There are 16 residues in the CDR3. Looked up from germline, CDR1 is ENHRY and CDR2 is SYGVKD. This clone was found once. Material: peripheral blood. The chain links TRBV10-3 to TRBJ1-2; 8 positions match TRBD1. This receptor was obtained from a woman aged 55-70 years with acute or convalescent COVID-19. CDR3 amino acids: CATRPGGGSSHYGYTF. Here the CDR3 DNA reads TGTGCCACGCGGCCAGGGGGCGGGAGCAGTCACTATGGCTACACCTTC.